The entry below describes one TCR beta chain. This CDR3 is 13 amino acids long. The germline V gene has CDR1 MDHEN and CDR2 SYDVKM. The V gene end was trimmed by 5 bases and the J gene end by 9 bases; junction bases not matched to a gene: 10. TCRdb analysed the RT-PCR reads with MiXCR anew, one entry per CDR3 protein. This table holds about 680,000 distinct CDR3 sequences, more than 13% found once. Specimen: memory CD4+ T cells from blood. The chain joins TRBV28 to TRBJ2-7; 7 bases line up with TRBD1. The sequence was obtained from a female donor in good health, serving as a healthy control. The CDR3 DNA is TGTGCCAGCAGTGGACAGGCCGTAACTAGGCAGTACTTC. It specifies CASSGQAVTRQYF.